A single sample gave rise to the 22 T cell receptor beta chains below, sequenced in a study of radiotherapy plus CTLA-4 blockade in lung cancer. Repertoires were generated with immunoSEQ multiplex PCR, while TCRdb's copy carries only in-frame clones and drops some. The data hold around 41,000 clones, with 65% to 75% observed a single time. The source was peripheral blood, collected from a patient treated with radiotherapy plus ipilimumab. These receptors were obtained from a human donor with non-small cell lung cancer who had a partial response to radiotherapy plus ipilimumab.

The J gene is TRBJ2-2, the V gene TRBV7-3, with 12 bases aligning to TRBD2. The CDR3 is 14 residues long. Germline CDR1 SGHTA, CDR2 FQGTGA. Unmatched junction bases numbered 7, after V lost 8 bases and J lost 9 bases. The CDR3 spells CASQATSGSRELFF. CDR3 sequence (DNA): TGTGCCAGCCAGGCGACTAGCGGGAGCCGGGAGCTGTTTTTT.

CDR3 sequence (DNA): TGTGCCAGTAGTACCCACAGGGGGGTAAATGAGCAGTTCTTC. Amino acids: CASSTHRGVNEQFF. V usage is TRBV19 and J usage is TRBJ2-1, with 8 bases that match TRBD1. The CDR3 is 14 amino acids. After removal of 4 bases from V and 7 bases from J, the junction contained 6 bases not matched to a gene. Germline loops: CDR1 LNHDA, CDR2 SQIVND (reference sequence). Filled out from reference TRBV19 and TRBJ2-1, the complete variable domain reads DGGITQSPKYLFRKEGQNVTLSCEQNLNHDAMYWYRQDPGQGLRLIYYSQIVNDFQKGDIAEGYSVSREKKESFPLTVTSAQKNPTAFYLCASSTHRGVNEQFFGPGTRLTVL.

The CDR3 nucleotides are TGTGCCAGCAGTGAATTCGGCAGGGGGGCACCAGAGACCCAGTACTTC. This translates into CASSEFGRGAPETQYF. The genes are TRBV2 and TRBJ2-5, with a weak D call TRBD1 (7 bases). V lost 2 bases to trimming and J lost 4 bases, with 17 bases between them. The germline gives CDR1 SNHLY, CDR2 FYNNEI. This CDR3 spans 16 amino acids.

The chain couples TRBV5-4 to TRBJ2-3, with 11 bases matching TRBD2. With 4 bases clipped from V and 2 bases from J, the junction kept 6 bases outside the gene matches. Per germline, CDR1 SGHNT and CDR2 YYREEE (reference sequence). The CDR3 loop spans 16 amino acids. The CDR3 nucleotides are TGTGCCAGCAGCCAAGGACTAGCGGGCGCCACAGATACGCAGTATTTT. Protein: CASSQGLAGATDTQYF. Together with reference TRBV5-4 and TRBJ2-3, the CDR3 gives the full variable domain: ETGVTQSPTHLIKTRGQQVTLRCSSQSGHNTVSWYQQALGQGPQFIFQYYREEENGRGNFPPRFSGLQFPNYSSELNVNALELDDSALYLCASSQGLAGATDTQYFGPGTRLTVL.

This clone was observed a few times. The chain's CDR3 is CASSLGLEAFF. For the CDR3, the DNA is TGTGCCAGTAGTTTGGGCCTTGAAGCTTTCTTT. The chain links TRBV7-9 to TRBJ1-1; D gene uncertain. From germline, CDR1 is SEHNR and CDR2 FQNEAQ (reference sequence). Trimming took off 9 bases at V and 7 bases at J, with 12 bases between the two ends. CDR3 length: 11 residues. The full variable domain, its missing parts supplied by reference TRBV7-9 and TRBJ1-1, is DTGVSQNPRHKITKRGQNVTFRCDPISEHNRLYWYRQTLGQGPEFLTYFQNEAQLEKSRLLSDRFSAERPKGSFSTLEIQRTEQGDSAMYLCASSLGLEAFFGQGTRLTVV.

The chain carries TRBV19 and TRBJ1-2, with 10 bases lining up with TRBD1. V was clipped by 5 bases and J by 7 bases; unmatched bases: 13. The germline gives CDR1 LNHDA, CDR2 SQIVND (reference sequence). The CDR3 extends over 16 amino acids. The CDR3 DNA reads TGTGCCAGTAGTGTCGCAACGACAGGGGGCGCTTCTGGCTACACCTTC. Amino acid sequence: CASSVATTGGASGYTF.

CDR3 sequence (DNA): TGTGCCAGCAACTTACCGGGACAGGGGGCAGGAGGCTACACCTTC. Translating gives CASNLPGQGAGGYTF. The chain joins TRBV6-6 to TRBJ1-2; 12 nucleotides line up with TRBD1. The ends lost 7 bases at V and 8 bases at J; junction bases unmatched: 11. The CDR3 is made up of 15 amino acids. Germline CDR1 is MNHNY and CDR2 is SVGAGI (reference sequence).

The genes are TRBV2 and TRBJ2-4; D gene uncertain. The CDR3 loop spans 14 amino acids. The germline V gene encodes CDR1 SNHLY and CDR2 FYNNEI. Trimming removed 2 bases at V and 6 bases at J, with 11 bases between. CDR3 in DNA: TGTGCCAGCAGTGAAAATCCGGGTCTAAACATTCAGTACTTC. It translates to CASSENPGLNIQYF.

This chain connects TRBV7-8 to TRBJ2-3; perhaps TRBD2 as D (6 bases). CDR1 is SGHVS, CDR2 FQNEAQ, per germline. The CDR3 loop spans 18 amino acids. V dropped 7 bases and J dropped 4 bases, with 27 bases sitting between them. DNA for the CDR3: TGTGCCAGCACCCCTGGGACTGCATTAGAGGTGGGCGCAGATACGCAGTATTTT. It is translated as CASTPGTALEVGADTQYF.

This chain uses TRBV10-1 with TRBJ2-7; D might be TRBD1 (6 bases). The CDR3 consists of 14 residues. Germline V lookup: CDR1 WNHNN, CDR2 SYGVQD (reference sequence). V was trimmed by 3 bases and J by 2 bases, leaving 11 bases between them. The CDR3 nucleotides read TGCGCCAGCAGTGACCCAGGGGCGCCCTACGAGCAGTACTTC. Protein product: CASSDPGAPYEQYF.

The rearrangement links TRBV11-1 to TRBJ2-7, with D possibly matching TRBD2 (5 bases). This CDR3 region has 14 residues. The V gene's germline CDR1 is SGHAT and CDR2 FQDESV (reference sequence). V was shortened by 3 bases and J by 3 bases, with 12 bases between the two germline ends. CDR3: CASSFSGSLYEQYF. The CDR3 DNA is TGTGCCAGCAGCTTTTCGGGATCCCTCTACGAGCAGTACTTC.

The chain recombines TRBV7-3 with TRBJ2-1, with D possibly TRBD2 on 6 matching bases. CDR3 length equals 15 residues. The V gene lost 3 bases and the J gene lost 4 bases, with 13 bases spanning the gap. CDR1 and CDR2 (germline): SGHTA, FQGTGA. The CDR3 spells CASSFSGREYNEQFF. In nucleotides, the CDR3 is TGTGCCAGCAGCTTTAGCGGCAGGGAGTACAATGAGCAGTTCTTC.

The chain uses TRBV5-1 and TRBJ1-1; unclear D gene. Germline loops: CDR1 SGHRS, CDR2 YFSETQ. The germline V and J ends were trimmed by 0 bases and 1 base, with 7 bases remaining between them. The CDR3 runs to 14 residues. The CDR3 loop reads CASSLARQNTEAFF. CDR3 coding DNA: TGCGCCAGCAGCTTGGCCAGACAGAACACTGAAGCTTTCTTT. Complete variable domain (other parts from reference TRBV5-1 and TRBJ1-1): KAGVTQTPRYLIKTRGQQVTLSCSPISGHRSVSWYQQTPGQGLQFLFEYFSETQRNKGNFPGRFSGRQFSNSRSEMNVSTLELGDSALYLCASSLARQNTEAFFGQGTRLTVV.

The chain joins TRBV5-1 to TRBJ2-7; TRBD2 matches at 8 bases. CDR1 and CDR2 (germline): SGHRS, YFSETQ. The CDR3 spans 17 residues. V was clipped by 0 bases and J by 4 bases; unmatched bases: 12. DNA for the CDR3: TGCGCCAGCAGCTTGGAGTCGGCAAGCGGGAGAGAATACGAGCAGTACTTC. Translated, it gives CASSLESASGREYEQYF.

This clone was detected only a few times. The genes are TRBV7-9 and TRBJ2-3; the match to TRBD2 covers 7 bases. The J segment lost 2 bases and the V segment lost 7 bases, leaving 6 bases of the junction unmatched. CDR3 length equals 14 residues. The germline V gene encodes CDR1 SEHNR and CDR2 FQNEAQ (reference sequence). The chain's CDR3 is CASMERGYTDTQYF. DNA of the CDR3: TGTGCCAGCATGGAGCGGGGTTACACAGATACGCAGTATTTT.

The V gene is TRBV5-4, the J gene TRBJ2-1, with 12 bases identical to TRBD2. The CDR3 length is 15 residues. Germline CDR1 is SGHNT and CDR2 is YYREEE (reference sequence). Trimming took 5 bases from V and 9 from J; bases not matched to a gene: 9. The CDR3 is CASRSSGGALGEQFF. In nucleotides, the CDR3 is TGTGCCAGCAGATCTAGCGGGGGGGCTTTGGGTGAGCAGTTCTTC.

As for this clone: A junction boundary mismatches the germline segment, possibly from a read error. This sequence joins TRBV4-2 and TRBJ2-1; the match to TRBD2 covers 7 bases. CDR3 length equals 16 residues. From germline, CDR1 is LGHNA and CDR2 YNFKEQ. For the CDR3, the DNA is TGTGCCAGCAGACAAGGGGTATCTAGCGGCAGCAATGAGCAGTTCTTC. Its protein is CASRQGVSSGSNEQFF.

The chain combines TRBV11-3 with TRBJ2-1, with a tentative D call TRBD2 (6 bases). Germline CDR1 SGHNT, CDR2 YENEEA. This CDR3 region has 17 residues. V was shortened by 1 base and J by 0 bases, with 13 bases between the two germline ends. CDR3 DNA: TGTGCCAGCAGCTTAGGGGGACTCACGAGCTCCTACAATGAGCAGTTCTTC. The encoded protein is CASSLGGLTSSYNEQFF.

This sequence joins TRBV6-4 and TRBJ2-1, with D perhaps matching TRBD1 (6 bases). Per germline, CDR1 MRHNA and CDR2 SNTAGT. Between the trimmed V and J ends, which lost 5 bases and 0 bases, there was a span of 8 bases. There are 14 residues in the CDR3. This CDR3 is CASSKQGSYNEQFF. The CDR3 region has the DNA TGTGCCAGCAGTAAACAGGGCTCCTACAATGAGCAGTTCTTC.

This clone has only a few counts. The gene calls are TRBV14 and TRBJ1-1; 8 bases align to TRBD1. CDR3 length: 17 amino acids. Germline V gene sequence: CDR1 SGHDN, CDR2 FVKESK. J gave up 1 base and V 4 bases, and 11 bases lay outside the gene matches. The CDR3 DNA follows: TGTGCCAGCAGCCCCTTACAGGGGGTGCGAGAGAACACTGAAGCTTTCTTT. Translating it yields CASSPLQGVRENTEAFF.

The rearrangement uses TRBV5-1 and TRBJ1-2; D possibly corresponds to TRBD1 (6 bases). The ends were cut back, 4 bases at V and 8 bases at J, with 18 bases in the middle. Germline CDR1 SGHRS, CDR2 YFSETQ. This CDR3 is 14 amino acids long. CDR3 coding DNA: TGCGCCAGCAGCCGCCCAGGGGAGAAAGGGGGCTACACCTTC. It yields the protein CASSRPGEKGGYTF.

The V call is TRBV5-1, the J call TRBJ2-7, with D possibly matching TRBD1 (6 bases). This CDR3 is 14 amino acids long. Germline V gene lookup returns CDR1 SGHRS and CDR2 YFSETQ. V lost 0 bases and J 6 bases, leaving 13 bases between the germline ends. The CDR3 bases are TGCGCCAGCAGCTTGGCGCAGGGGTCGAGCGAGCAGTACTTC. Translated, it gives CASSLAQGSSEQYF.